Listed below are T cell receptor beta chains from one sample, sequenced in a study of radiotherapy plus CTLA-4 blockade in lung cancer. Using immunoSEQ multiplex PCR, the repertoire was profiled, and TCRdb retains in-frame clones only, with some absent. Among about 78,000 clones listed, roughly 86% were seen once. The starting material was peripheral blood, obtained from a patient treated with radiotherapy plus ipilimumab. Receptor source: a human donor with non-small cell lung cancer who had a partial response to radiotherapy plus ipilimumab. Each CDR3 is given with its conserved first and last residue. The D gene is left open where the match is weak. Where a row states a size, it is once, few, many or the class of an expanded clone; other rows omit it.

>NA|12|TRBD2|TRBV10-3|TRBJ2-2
CGGGKDTGELFF
TGTGGCGGGGGAAAAGACACCGGGGAGCTGTTTTTT
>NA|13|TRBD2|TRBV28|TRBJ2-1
CATEGTSGNEQFF
TGTGCCACCGAAGGGACTAGCGGGAATGAGCAGTTCTTC
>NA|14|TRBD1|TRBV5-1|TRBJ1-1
CASSLEDRLDEAFF
TGCGCCAGCAGCCTGGAGGACAGGCTAGATGAAGCTTTCTTT
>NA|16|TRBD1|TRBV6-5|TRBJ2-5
CASSSYRGPGLLTQYF
TGTGCCAGCAGTTCGTACAGGGGGCCGGGATTGTTGACCCAGTACTTC
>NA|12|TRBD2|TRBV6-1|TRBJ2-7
CASREGVSEQYF
TGTGCCAGCCGGGAGGGGGTCTCCGAGCAGTACTTC
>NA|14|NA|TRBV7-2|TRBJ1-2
CASSLGGQNVVNTF
TGTGCCAGCAGCTTAGGGGGACAAAACGTAGTAAACACCTTC
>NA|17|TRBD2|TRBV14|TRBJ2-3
CASSPKTSWLGTDTQYF
TGTGCCAGCAGCCCTAAGACTAGCTGGCTTGGCACAGATACGCAGTATTTT
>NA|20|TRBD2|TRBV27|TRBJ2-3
CASSLFPPGLADAGTDTQYF
TGTGCCAGCAGTTTGTTCCCTCCGGGACTAGCGGACGCGGGCACAGATACGCAGTATTTT
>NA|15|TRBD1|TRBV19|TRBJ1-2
CASSGGQGLRYGYTF
TGTGCCAGTAGTGGGGGACAGGGGCTCCGCTATGGCTACACCTTC
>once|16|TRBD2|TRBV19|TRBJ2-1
CASRATSGSSYNEQFF
TGTGCCAGTAGGGCGACTAGCGGGTCCTCCTACAATGAGCAGTTCTTC
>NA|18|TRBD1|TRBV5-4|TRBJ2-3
CASSLGQGNSPSTDTQYF
TGTGCCAGCAGTCTGGGACAGGGAAATTCCCCTAGCACAGATACGCAGTATTTT
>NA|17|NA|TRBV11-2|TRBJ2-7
CASSTGGGRGFSYEQYF
TGTGCCAGCAGCACCGGAGGGGGCAGGGGATTCTCCTACGAGCAGTACTTC
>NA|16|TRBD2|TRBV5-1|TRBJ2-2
CASSPGTSGMAGELFF
TGCGCCAGCAGCCCTGGGACTAGCGGGATGGCCGGGGAGCTGTTTTTT